The entry below gives a single T cell receptor beta chain sequence along with its context. This sample stems from a study of cytomegalovirus exposure and HLA in healthy donors. Using immunoSEQ multiplex PCR, the repertoire was profiled, and TCRdb retains in-frame clones only, with some absent. The table includes about 260,000 clones, around 91% detected once. V shed 5 bases, J shed 7 bases, and the junction held 13 bases outside the gene matches. CDR1 is SEHNR, CDR2 FQNEAQ, per germline (reference sequence). This CDR3 comprises 17 residues. The receptor comes from a woman aged 25 to 39 in good health and CMV-seronegative. The specimen was PBMCs. V is TRBV7-9 and J is TRBJ2-1, with 11 bases that match TRBD2. CDR3 coding DNA: TGTGCCAGCAGCCTACAGGTCGATAGCGGGAGGGGAAATGAGCAGTTCTTC. Protein: CASSLQVDSGRGNEQFF.